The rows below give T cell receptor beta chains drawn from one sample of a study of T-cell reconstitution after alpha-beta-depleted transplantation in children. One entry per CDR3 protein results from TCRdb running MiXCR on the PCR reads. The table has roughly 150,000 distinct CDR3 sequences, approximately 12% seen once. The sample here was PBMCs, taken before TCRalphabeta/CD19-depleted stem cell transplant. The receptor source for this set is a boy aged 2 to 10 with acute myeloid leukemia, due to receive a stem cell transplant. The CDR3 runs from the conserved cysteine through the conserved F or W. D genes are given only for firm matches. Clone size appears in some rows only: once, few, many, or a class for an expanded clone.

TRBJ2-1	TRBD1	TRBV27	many	CASSLDRDEQFF	TGTGCCAGCAGTTTGGACAGGGACGAGCAGTTCTTC
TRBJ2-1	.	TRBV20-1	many	CSARDRTLSARDEQFF	TGCAGTGCTAGAGATAGAACGTTATCGGCGCGGGATGAGCAGTTCTTC
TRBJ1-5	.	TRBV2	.	CASSSQSPDQPQHF	TGTGCCAGCAGTTCTCAGTCGCCTGATCAGCCCCAGCATTTT
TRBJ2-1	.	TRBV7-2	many	CASSITGTWEEQFF	TGTGCCAGCAGCATCACCGGGACCTGGGAAGAGCAGTTCTTC
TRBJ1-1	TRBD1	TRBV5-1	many	CASSPTGWSEAFF	TGCGCCAGCAGCCCGACAGGGTGGTCTGAAGCTTTCTTT
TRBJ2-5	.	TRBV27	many	CASSFWSGGSETQYF	TGTGCCAGCAGTTTTTGGTCCGGGGGCTCTGAGACCCAGTACTTC
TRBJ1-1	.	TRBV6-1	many	CASSEFAAETEAFF	TGTGCCAGCAGTGAATTTGCCGCCGAGACCGAAGCTTTCTTT
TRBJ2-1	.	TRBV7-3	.	CASSLDGLPYNEQFF	TGTGCCAGCAGCTTAGACGGTCTGCCCTACAATGAGCAGTTCTTC
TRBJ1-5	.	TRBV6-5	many	CASSYDAGVGNQPQHF	TGTGCCAGCAGTTACGACGCAGGGGTGGGCAATCAGCCCCAGCATTTT
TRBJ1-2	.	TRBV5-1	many	CASRWDPRLMLGYYGYTF	TGCGCCAGCAGATGGGATCCCCGCCTAATGCTGGGCTACTATGGCTACACCTTC
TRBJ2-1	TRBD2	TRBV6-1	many	CASFANSGGPRLSYNEQFF	TGTGCCAGCTTCGCAAACAGCGGGGGGCCGCGGTTGTCCTACAATGAGCAGTTCTTC
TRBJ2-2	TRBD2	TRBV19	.	CASSTPKGRALTGELFF	TGTGCCAGTAGTACTCCGAAGGGGAGGGCCTTGACCGGGGAGCTGTTTTTT
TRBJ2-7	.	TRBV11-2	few	CASSLSVQGLGRYEQYF	TGTGCCAGCAGCTTAAGTGTACAGGGGTTGGGGAGGTACGAGCAGTACTTC
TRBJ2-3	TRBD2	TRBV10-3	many	CAISEERGAKDTQYF	TGTGCCATCAGTGAGGAGCGGGGGGCTAAAGATACGCAGTATTTT
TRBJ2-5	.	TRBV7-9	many	CASSLNSQETQYF	TGTGCCAGCAGCTTAAACAGCCAAGAGACCCAGTACTTC
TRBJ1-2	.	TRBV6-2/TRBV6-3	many	CASSSSRLRAGGYTF	TGTGCCAGCAGTTCCAGTAGGTTGCGGGCAGGTGGCTACACCTTC
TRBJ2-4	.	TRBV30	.	CAWRGSLLAKNIQYF	TGTGCCTGGAGGGGCTCCTTACTAGCCAAAAACATTCAGTACTTC
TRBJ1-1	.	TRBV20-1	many	CSALTGNTEAFF	TGCAGTGCCCTGACAGGGAACACTGAAGCTTTCTTT
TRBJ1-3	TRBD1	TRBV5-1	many	CASSLGRQGARTIYF	TGCGCCAGCAGCTTGGGTAGACAGGGTGCGCGCACCATATATTTT
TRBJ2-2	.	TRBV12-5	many	CASGPPGANELFF	TGTGCTAGTGGTCCGCCGGGGGCCAACGAGCTGTTTTTT
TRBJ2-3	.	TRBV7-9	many	CASSLAGLRTDTQYF	TGTGCCAGCAGCTTAGCGGGGTTACGCACAGATACGCAGTATTTT
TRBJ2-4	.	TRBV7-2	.	CASSLVVEPYIQYF	TGTGCCAGCAGCTTAGTAGTGGAACCATATATTCAGTACTTC
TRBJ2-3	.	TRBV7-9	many	CASTQSGGNTDTQYF	TGTGCCAGCACCCAATCAGGGGGGAACACAGATACGCAGTATTTT
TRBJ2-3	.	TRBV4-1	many	CASSQIPQSDTQYF	TGCGCCAGCAGCCAAATTCCCCAGTCGGATACGCAGTATTTT
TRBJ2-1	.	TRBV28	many	CASSLSTLYNEQFF	TGTGCCAGCAGTTTATCGACTCTATACAATGAGCAGTTCTTC
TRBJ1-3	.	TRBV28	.	CASSSPTVQAKSSGNTIYF	TGTGCCAGCAGTTCACCGACCGTACAGGCGAAGAGCTCTGGAAACACCATATATTTT
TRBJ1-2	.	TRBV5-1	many	CASSPVSNYGYTF	TGCGCCAGCAGCCCGGTGTCTAATTATGGCTACACCTTC
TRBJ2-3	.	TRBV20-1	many	CSARRGPPHTQYF	TGCAGTGCTAGAAGGGGCCCACCACATACGCAGTATTTT
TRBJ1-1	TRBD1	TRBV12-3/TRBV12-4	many	CASNRQGAPEAFF	TGTGCCAGCAACAGACAGGGGGCCCCTGAAGCTTTCTTT
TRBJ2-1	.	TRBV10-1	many	CASSGPNGGEQFF	TGCGCCAGCAGTGGGCCTAACGGCGGTGAGCAGTTCTTC
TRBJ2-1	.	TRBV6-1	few	CASRGAAQGMGEQFF	TGTGCCAGCAGGGGGGCGGCCCAAGGAATGGGTGAGCAGTTCTTC
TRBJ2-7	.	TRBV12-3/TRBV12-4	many	CASSPGLASLGQYF	TGTGCCAGCAGTCCCGGATTAGCCTCTCTGGGGCAGTACTTC
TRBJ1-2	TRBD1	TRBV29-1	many	CSVGPGQAELYGYTF	TGCAGCGTTGGGCCGGGACAGGCGGAACTCTATGGCTACACCTTC
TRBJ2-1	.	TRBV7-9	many	CASSLDGQGYNEQFF	TGTGCCAGCAGCTTAGACGGTCAGGGTTACAATGAGCAGTTCTTC
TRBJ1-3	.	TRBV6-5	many	CASSSISSGNTIYF	TGTGCCAGCAGTTCGATCTCCTCTGGAAACACCATATATTTT
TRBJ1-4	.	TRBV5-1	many	CASSVALPGQLFF	TGCGCCAGCAGCGTCGCCCTCCCGGGACAACTGTTTTTT
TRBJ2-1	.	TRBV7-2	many	CASSLTRVQSSYNEQFF	TGTGCCAGCAGCTTAACTCGTGTCCAGAGCTCCTACAATGAGCAGTTCTTC
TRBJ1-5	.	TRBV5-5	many	CASSSQAAENQPQHF	TGTGCCAGCAGCTCCCAGGCAGCGGAAAATCAGCCCCAGCATTTT
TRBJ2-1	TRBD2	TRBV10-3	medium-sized	CAISESGGSMYEQFF	TGTGCCATCAGTGAGTCGGGCGGGAGCATGTATGAGCAGTTCTTC
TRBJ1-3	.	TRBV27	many	CASSSLTARPGNTIYF	TGTGCCAGCAGTTCCCTCACGGCGAGGCCTGGAAACACCATATATTTT
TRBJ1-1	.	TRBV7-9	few	CASNTLRENTEAFF	TGTGCCAGCAACACACTTCGAGAGAACACTGAAGCTTTCTTT
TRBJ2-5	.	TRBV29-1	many	CSVRSQETQYF	TGCAGCGTTCGGTCCCAAGAGACCCAGTACTTC
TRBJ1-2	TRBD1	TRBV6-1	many	CASSGQGDYGYTF	TGTGCCAGCAGTGGACAGGGAGACTATGGCTACACCTTC
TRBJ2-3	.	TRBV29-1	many	CSVEWGQRDGDTQYF	TGCAGCGTTGAATGGGGACAAAGGGACGGCGATACGCAGTATTTT
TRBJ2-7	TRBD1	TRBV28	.	CASTADRELDEQYF	TGTGCCAGCACAGCGGACAGGGAATTGGACGAGCAGTACTTC
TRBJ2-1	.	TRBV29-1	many	CSVEDLGRGAPSNEQFF	TGCAGCGTTGAAGATTTAGGGAGGGGGGCTCCGAGCAATGAGCAGTTCTTC
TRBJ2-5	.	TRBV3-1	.	CATSKVRTGAYQETQYF	TGTGCCACCAGCAAGGTTAGAACGGGAGCGTACCAAGAGACCCAGTACTTC
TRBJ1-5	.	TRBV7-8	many	CASSLFSGDQPQHF	TGTGCCAGCAGCTTATTTAGCGGAGATCAGCCCCAGCATTTT
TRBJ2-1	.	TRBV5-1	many	CASSFDSYNEQFF	TGCGCCAGCAGCTTTGATTCCTACAATGAGCAGTTCTTC
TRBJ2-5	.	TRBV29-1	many	CSVVLRQETQYF	TGCAGCGTTGTTTTACGGCAAGAGACCCAGTACTTC
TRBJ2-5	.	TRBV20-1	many	CSARDSVETQYF	TGCAGTGCTAGAGATAGCGTGGAGACCCAGTACTTC
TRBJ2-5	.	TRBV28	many	CASSLRRPRETQYF	TGTGCCAGCAGTTTACGCCGGCCCCGAGAGACCCAGTACTTC
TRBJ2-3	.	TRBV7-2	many	CASSLRLVTDTQYF	TGTGCCAGCAGCTTAAGACTAGTGACCGATACGCAGTATTTT
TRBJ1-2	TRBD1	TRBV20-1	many	CSARDRDRANTYGYTF	TGCAGTGCTAGGGACAGGGATAGGGCAAACACCTATGGCTACACCTTC
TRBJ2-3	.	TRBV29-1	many	CSVEVGDPTDTQYF	TGCAGCGTTGAAGTCGGGGATCCCACAGATACGCAGTATTTT
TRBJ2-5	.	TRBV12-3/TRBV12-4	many	CASSSRTAPSPYQETQYF	TGTGCCAGCAGTTCTCGGACAGCGCCTTCTCCGTACCAAGAGACCCAGTACTTC
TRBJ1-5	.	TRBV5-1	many	CASSLFPGNQPQHF	TGCGCCAGCAGCTTGTTCCCGGGGAATCAGCCCCAGCATTTT
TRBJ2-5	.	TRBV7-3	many	CASSSGTGTETQYF	TGTGCCAGCAGCTCAGGAACAGGGACCGAGACCCAGTACTTC